This TCR beta chain was recorded in a study of regulatory T cells in long-lasting Graves disease. This clonotype was observed many times. Time point here: newly diagnosed GD, antithyroid drugs for less than 3 months. The TCR library used RNA extracted from PBMCs. Relying on iRepertoire HTBI primers and Arm-PCR of CDR3 regions, the team built TCR beta libraries. TCRdb called the multiplex PCR reads again in MiXCR, with one record for every CDR3 protein. The sample yields fewer than 650,000 distinct CDR3 sequences, roughly 15% seen once. The CDR3 contains 14 residues. From germline, CDR1 is MDHEN and CDR2 SYDVKM. V lost 2 bases, J lost 0 bases, and 8 bases lay in between. The data also belong to a second study, concerning T cells in Graves' hyperthyroidism and ophthalmopathy. That source adds: Primed by the HTBI set, a first-round RT-PCR was run on the TCR CDR3.

The sequencing used peripheral blood mononuclear cells (PBMCs), collected at new diagnosis, from a patient treated with antithyroid drugs. The chain couples TRBV28 to TRBJ2-7; D ambiguous. The clonotype comes from a woman in her twenties or thirties with Graves disease. CDR3 loop: CASSLGSPSYEQYF. CDR3 nucleotides: TGTGCCAGCAGTTTAGGGTCACCCTCCTACGAGCAGTACTTC.